This T cell receptor beta chain was found in a study of Graves' ophthalmopathy and Graves' hyperthyroidism. Whole-study findings and limits: Most thyroid-expanded clonotypes exceeding 0.001 frequency were also found in blood.

Beta-chain TCR CDR3 regions were amplified from RNA transcripts. RT-PCR was first run with HTBI primers, then multiplex PCR in a second round. TCRdb called the multiplex PCR reads again in MiXCR, with one record for every CDR3 protein. The sample includes hundreds of thousands of distinct CDR3 sequences, around 50% seen only once; the top ten take roughly half. As for this clonotype: Its antigen is unknown.

V dropped 5 bases and J dropped 0 bases, with 10 bases sitting between them. CDR3 length equals 14 residues. Germline V gene lookup returns CDR1 MNHEY and CDR2 SMNVEV (reference sequence). Ophthalmopathy donors' eye disease showed moderate-to-severe activity, CAS of at least 3, NOSPECS of at least 4 and duration under 3 months. This rearrangement joins TRBV27 to TRBJ1-2; D is uncertain. The TCR sequence derives from an adult man with Graves' ophthalmopathy. The sequenced material came from peripheral blood. The CDR3 spells CASSPTLANYGYTF. CDR3 coding DNA: TGTGCCAGCAGTCCCACCCTCGCTAACTATGGCTACACCTTC.